These T cell receptor beta chains were read from a single sample in a study of cytomegalovirus exposure and HLA in healthy donors. Profiling relied on immunoSEQ multiplex PCR, and the TCRdb table lists in-frame clones only, not all of them. The sample lists about 160,000 clones; roughly 70% were seen once. The material sequenced was PBMCs. These receptors were collected from a woman aged 25 to 39 in good health and CMV-seronegative. The CDR3 runs from the conserved cysteine through the conserved F or W. D genes are given only for firm matches. Clone size appears in some rows only: once, few, many, or a class for an expanded clone.

>NA|TRBD1|TRBV4-3|TRBJ2-1
CASSQEGGSSYNEQFF
TGCGCCAGCAGCCAAGAAGGGGGCAGCTCCTACAATGAGCAGTTCTTC
>NA|NA|TRBV18|TRBJ2-5
CASSPEAQGQETQYF
TGTGCCAGCTCACCAGAAGCACAGGGACAAGAGACCCAGTACTTC
>NA|NA|TRBV9|TRBJ2-2
CASSEPGLNTGELFF
TGTGCCAGCAGCGAACCGGGACTCAACACCGGGGAGCTGTTTTTT
>NA|TRBD1|TRBV5-1|TRBJ2-1
CASSFGQGTDEQFF
TGCGCCAGCAGCTTTGGACAGGGGACCGATGAGCAGTTCTTC
>few|NA|TRBV12-5|TRBJ2-5
CDTWVGGQETQYF
TGTGATACGTGGGTGGGGGGCCAAGAGACCCAGTACTTC
>NA|NA|TRBV5-1|TRBJ2-6
CASSADTAPSGANVLTF
TGCGCCAGCAGCGCAGACACGGCGCCCTCGGGGGCCAACGTCCTGACTTTC
>few|NA|TRBV18|TRBJ1-1
CASSPRASTEAFF
TGTGCCAGCTCACCACGGGCGTCGACTGAAGCTTTCTTT
>NA|NA|TRBV5-1|TRBJ2-1
CASSLELNEQFF
TGCGCCAGCAGCTTGGAGCTCAATGAGCAGTTCTTC
>NA|NA|TRBV2|TRBJ2-5
CASIEGGGAETQYF
TGTGCCAGCATCGAAGGGGGCGGGGCTGAGACCCAGTACTTC
>NA|TRBD1|TRBV4-1|TRBJ1-2
CASSQGDRGDYGYTF
TGCGCCAGCAGCCAAGGGGACAGGGGGGACTATGGCTACACCTTC
>NA|NA|TRBV30|TRBJ2-7
CAWMVGQRGEQYF
TGTGCCTGGATGGTGGGGCAAAGGGGCGAGCAGTACTTC
>NA|NA|TRBV14|TRBJ2-5
CASSRTSGGETQYF
TGTGCCAGCAGCCGAACATCAGGGGGGGAGACCCAGTACTTC
>NA|TRBD2|TRBV7-3|TRBJ2-3
CASSEGTSGITDTQYF
TGTGCCAGCAGCGAAGGGACTAGCGGTATCACAGATACGCAGTATTTT
>once|TRBD2|TRBV9|TRBJ2-7
CASSGGSGSYEQYF
TGTGCCAGCAGCGGGGGGAGCGGGAGTTACGAGCAGTACTTC
>NA|TRBD1|TRBV23-1|TRBJ2-2
CASRDRGKIERTGELFF
TGCGCCAGCAGGGACAGGGGGAAAATAGAACGGACCGGGGAGCTGTTTTTT
>NA|TRBD2|TRBV30|TRBJ2-3
CACLSGGAGDTQYF
TGTGCCTGCCTTAGCGGGGGGGCTGGAGATACGCAGTATTTT
>NA|NA|TRBV7-9|TRBJ2-1
CASSLRGDTHYNEQFF
TGTGCCAGCAGCTTAAGAGGGGACACACACTACAATGAGCAGTTCTTC
>NA|TRBD1|TRBV19|TRBJ1-3
CASVPGQGVAGNTIYF
TGTGCCAGTGTCCCGGGACAGGGGGTGGCTGGAAACACCATATATTTT
>NA|NA|TRBV9|TRBJ2-5
CASSVAGRQGQETQYF
TGTGCCAGCAGCGTAGCTGGTCGGCAGGGCCAAGAGACCCAGTACTTC
>NA|NA|TRBV7-6|TRBJ2-2
CASSSQGWTGELFF
TGTGCCAGCAGCTCCCAGGGCTGGACCGGGGAGCTGTTTTTT
>few|NA|TRBV7-3|TRBJ2-2
CASKSGNTGELFF
TGTGCCAGCAAGAGCGGGAACACCGGGGAGCTGTTTTTT
>NA|NA|TRBV19|TRBJ2-3
CASSMGPTVDTQYF
TGTGCCAGTAGCATGGGTCCAACAGTCGATACGCAGTATTTT
>NA|TRBD1|TRBV2|TRBJ1-1
CASRGQDMNTEAFF
TGTGCCAGCAGGGGACAGGATATGAACACTGAAGCTTTCTTT
>NA|NA|TRBV7-9|TRBJ1-5
CASSRQDQPQHF
TGTGCCAGCAGTCGTCAGGATCAGCCCCAGCATTTT
>NA|NA|TRBV7-2|TRBJ2-1
CASSLRPTSFSYNEQFF
TGTGCCAGCAGCTTGCGACCTACTAGTTTCTCCTACAATGAGCAGTTCTTC
>few|TRBD1|TRBV29-1|TRBJ2-7
CSVERTGRDAYEQYF
TGCAGCGTGGAAAGGACAGGCAGGGATGCCTACGAGCAGTACTTC
>NA|TRBD2|TRBV4-1|TRBJ2-1
CASSQEGRRGGAYNEQFF
TGCGCCAGCAGCCAAGAGGGTCGGCGGGGGGGTGCCTACAATGAGCAGTTCTTC
>few|NA|TRBV11-3|TRBJ2-1
CASSSQDNEQFF
TGTGCCAGCAGCAGTCAGGACAATGAGCAGTTCTTC
>NA|NA|TRBV2|TRBJ2-2
CARTDKTGELFF
TGTGCCAGGACCGACAAAACCGGGGAGCTGTTTTTT
>few|TRBD2|TRBV5-8|TRBJ2-1
CASWTSAYNEQFF
TGTGCCAGTTGGACTAGCGCCTACAATGAGCAGTTCTTC
>few|NA|TRBV9|TRBJ2-2
CASSAIQGELFF
TGTGCCAGCAGCGCCATACAGGGGGAGCTGTTTTTT
>NA|TRBD1|TRBV9|TRBJ2-7
CASSEGGQGLPNEQYF
TGTGCCAGCAGCGAGGGGGGACAGGGGCTTCCCAACGAGCAGTACTTC
>NA|TRBD1|TRBV29-1|TRBJ1-2
CSVEDPPGLTGGSGYTF
TGCAGCGTTGAAGATCCTCCGGGCTTGACAGGGGGCTCTGGCTACACCTTC
>NA|NA|TRBV19|TRBJ1-1
CASTTNWNTEAFF
TGTGCCAGTACCACTAATTGGAACACTGAAGCTTTCTTT
>few|NA|TRBV2|TRBJ1-4
CASRPWDTGNEKLFF
TGTGCCAGCCGGCCTTGGGACACCGGTAATGAAAAACTGTTTTTT
>NA|NA|TRBV20-1|TRBJ2-1
CSAGGGRGFF
TGCAGTGCTGGAGGAGGCCGCGGGTTCTTC
>few|TRBD1|TRBV10-3|TRBJ1-1
CAISQGQGGAFF
TGTGCCATCAGTCAGGGACAGGGAGGAGCTTTCTTT
>NA|TRBD1|TRBV28|TRBJ2-7
CASSSPGQGADEQYF
TGTGCCAGCAGTTCCCCCGGACAGGGGGCCGACGAGCAGTACTTC